Listed here are 28 T cell receptor beta chains from one sample, sequenced in a study of blood T cell repertoires in COVID-19. The method was immunoSEQ multiplex PCR; TCRdb's version includes in-frame clones alone and lacks a portion of them. The top ten hold about 1.7% of the sample, which has more than 250,000 clones, nearly 90% seen once. Sequenced input: PBMCs or T cells enriched from blood (not recorded which). These receptor sequences come from a woman aged 18-29 years with acute COVID-19.

V gene TRBV7-6 combines with J gene TRBJ2-1, with 7 nucleotides matching TRBD1. Germline V gene lookup returns CDR1 SGHVS and CDR2 FNYEAQ. The CDR3 covers 14 residues. With 3 bases clipped from V and 8 bases from J, the junction kept 7 bases outside the gene matches. CDR3 sequence: CASSFSGQHDEQFF. CDR3 in DNA: TGTGCCAGCAGCTTTTCGGGACAGCACGATGAGCAGTTCTTC.

V gene TRBV5-1 combines with J gene TRBJ2-2, with 12 bases aligning to TRBD2. This CDR3 spans 19 amino acids. Per the germline V gene, CDR1 is SGHRS and CDR2 is YFSETQ. Trimming took 4 bases from V and 2 from J; bases not matched to a gene: 12. The CDR3 DNA sequence: TGCGCCAGCAGCCGCTTCTACGCTAGCGGGAGGGCAAACACCGGGGAGCTGTTTTTT. The encoded protein is CASSRFYASGRANTGELFF.

This clone was counted once. This chain connects TRBV27 to TRBJ1-5; D not resolved. The CDR3 runs to 18 residues. V was clipped by 5 bases and J by 0 bases, with 20 bases between them. Germline CDR1 is MNHEY and CDR2 is SMNVEV (reference sequence). CDR3 sequence: CASSNSGPLGISNQPQHF. DNA of the CDR3: TGTGCCAGCAGTAATTCTGGGCCACTAGGTATTAGCAATCAGCCCCAGCATTTT.

The chain links TRBV5-1 to TRBJ2-1; TRBD2 matches at 13 bases. Trimming took 0 bases from V and 9 from J; bases not matched to a gene: 6. The germline V gene encodes CDR1 SGHRS and CDR2 YFSETQ. The CDR3 sequence is 16 residues long. This chain's CDR3 is CASSLGGTSGTSEQFF. The CDR3 nucleotides read TGCGCCAGCAGCTTGGGGGGGACTAGCGGGACCAGTGAGCAGTTCTTC.

This chain uses TRBV3-1 (or the pseudogene TRBV3-2) with TRBJ1-3; D unresolved. The ends were cut back, 1 base at V and 4 bases at J, with 20 bases in the middle. This CDR3 spans 18 amino acids. Germline V gives CDR1 LGHDT, CDR2 YNNKEL (reference sequence). The CDR3 loop is CASSQVGFAPGAGNTIYF. In DNA, the CDR3 is TGTGCCAGCAGCCAAGTTGGGTTTGCCCCTGGAGCAGGAAACACCATATATTTT.

The chain links TRBV28 to TRBJ2-7, with 8 bases aligning to TRBD2. This CDR3 region has 14 residues. Germline assignment: CDR1 MDHEN and CDR2 SYDVKM. The junction had 12 bases not matched to a gene; V was cut back by 8 bases and J by 6 bases. In nucleotides, the CDR3 is TGTGCCAGCTCCCCACGAGCGGGAGTGGGCGAGCAGTACTTC. Translation gives CASSPRAGVGEQYF.

The rearrangement uses TRBV29-1 and TRBJ2-7, with TRBD1 as a possible D gene (6 bases). The CDR3 is 14 amino acids. Germline CDR1 SQVTM, CDR2 ANQGSEA. Between the trimmed V and J ends, which lost 4 bases and 3 bases, there was a span of 16 bases. In DNA form, the CDR3 reads TGCAGCGTTGTAGGGGGAATTAGCAGCTACGAGCAGTACTTC. This encodes CSVVGGISSYEQYF.

The rearrangement uses TRBV15 and TRBJ1-5; D possibly corresponds to TRBD1 (6 bases). Germline loops: CDR1 LNHNV, CDR2 YYDKDF (reference sequence). CDR3 length: 17 amino acids. V was pared by 1 base and J by 0 bases, with 13 bases between. The CDR3: CATSRVAGAGSNQPQHF. CDR3 nucleotide sequence: TGTGCCACCAGCAGAGTAGCGGGGGCAGGTAGCAATCAGCCCCAGCATTTT.

The chain recombines TRBV4-2 with TRBJ2-7, with 11 bases that match TRBD2. This CDR3 has 16 residues. The V gene's germline CDR1 is LGHNA and CDR2 YNFKEQ. The V and J ends lost 0 bases and 3 bases, in that order; junction bases with no gene match: 4. The CDR3 sequence is CASSQDGTSGYYEQYF. DNA for the CDR3: TGTGCCAGCAGCCAAGACGGGACTAGCGGTTACTACGAGCAGTACTTC.

The chain carries TRBV11-2 and TRBJ2-1, with 7 bases matching TRBD2. Germline V gene lookup returns CDR1 SGHAT and CDR2 FQNNGV. The CDR3 is made up of 14 amino acids. V trimming: 3 bases; J trimming: 7 bases; junction bases outside the gene matches: 6. CDR3 DNA: TGTGCCAGCAGCTTGGGGAGGGCGGAGAATGAGCAGTTCTTC. It translates to CASSLGRAENEQFF.

The V and J genes are TRBV9 and TRBJ2-2; 7 positions match TRBD2. With V trimmed by 4 bases and J by 5 bases, 8 bases remained unmatched. The CDR3 is 15 amino acids. Germline assignment: CDR1 SGDLS and CDR2 YYNGEE. CDR3 amino acids: CASSSMGGVTGELFF. The CDR3 bases are TGTGCCAGCAGCTCCATGGGGGGGGTGACCGGGGAGCTGTTTTTT.

The rearrangement links TRBV5-8 to TRBJ2-2; TRBD1 matches at 9 bases. V was clipped by 3 bases and J by 6 bases; unmatched bases: 9. CDR3 size: 16 residues. Germline CDR1 is SGHTS and CDR2 is YDEGEE. The CDR3 nucleotides read TGTGCCAGCAGCTCTGGACAGGGGATATTGGCCGGGGAGCTGTTTTTT. Translated: CASSSGQGILAGELFF.

This clone was recorded once. The chain employs TRBV27 and TRBJ1-1; TRBD1 might be the D (5 bases). The CDR3 covers 12 residues. V lost 6 bases, J lost 1 base, and 6 bases lay in between. Germline lookup yields CDR1 MNHEY and CDR2 SMNVEV (reference sequence). CDR3 DNA sequence: TGTGCCAGCAGGACAGCGAACACTGAAGCTTTCTTT. This gives the protein CASRTANTEAFF.

V gene TRBV19 combines with J gene TRBJ1-5, with D tentatively TRBD1 (6 bases). CDR1 and CDR2 (germline): LNHDA, SQIVND (reference sequence). Trimming took off 6 bases at V and 5 bases at J, with 17 bases between the two ends. The CDR3 runs 15 residues. As DNA, the CDR3 is TGTGCCAGTAGGGAAGACAGGAGCCGTCATCAGCCCCAGCATTTT. The encoded protein is CASREDRSRHQPQHF.

This rearrangement joins TRBV27 to TRBJ1-2; 8 bases fit TRBD1. V lost 2 bases, J lost 4 bases, and 9 bases stayed unmatched. Germline V gene lookup returns CDR1 MNHEY and CDR2 SMNVEV (reference sequence). The CDR3 has 16 amino acids. The chain's CDR3 is CASSLAGQGVFYGYTF. The CDR3 coding sequence is TGTGCCAGCAGTTTAGCAGGACAGGGCGTGTTCTATGGCTACACCTTC.

This clone was seen a single time. The chain joins TRBV27 to TRBJ1-2; D uncertain. CDR3 length: 14 amino acids. Germline CDR1 is MNHEY and CDR2 is SMNVEV (reference sequence). With 7 bases removed from V and 6 bases from J, the gap between germline ends came to 18 bases. The CDR3 reads CASKPGPERDGYTF. CDR3 nucleotide sequence: TGTGCCAGCAAACCCGGGCCCGAGAGGGATGGCTACACCTTC.

The rearrangement uses TRBV4-2 and TRBJ2-7; D perhaps matches TRBD1 (6 bases). The V gene's germline CDR1 is LGHNA and CDR2 YNFKEQ. This CDR3 has 15 residues. With 0 bases removed from V and 2 bases from J, the gap between germline ends came to 11 bases. CDR3 residues: CASSQETGSTYEQYF. DNA for the CDR3: TGTGCCAGCAGCCAAGAAACAGGGAGTACCTACGAGCAGTACTTC.

This chain links TRBV6-5 with TRBJ1-1; D is unresolved. The V gene lost 0 bases and the J gene lost 10 bases, with 15 bases spanning the gap. CDR1 MNHEY and CDR2 SVGAGI come from the germline V gene. The CDR3 runs to 14 residues. This CDR3 is CASSYSRRAEGAFF. CDR3 DNA: TGTGCCAGCAGTTACTCGAGGCGGGCCGAGGGAGCTTTCTTT.

J is TRBJ1-4 and V is TRBV28, with 8 nucleotides matching TRBD1. This CDR3 spans 15 amino acids. Germline V gene data show CDR1 as MDHEN and CDR2 as SYDVKM. The trim removed 5 bases at V and 8 bases at J, leaving 10 bases unmatched. The CDR3 protein is CASSPTGVGDEKLFF. The CDR3 region has the DNA TGTGCCAGCAGTCCGACAGGGGTCGGAGACGAAAAACTGTTTTTT. Full variable domain (missing parts from reference TRBV28 and TRBJ1-4): DVKVTQSSRYLVKRTGEKVFLECVQDMDHENMFWYRQDPGLGLRLIYFSYDVKMKEKGDIPEGYSVSREKKERFSLILESASTNQTSMYLCASSPTGVGDEKLFFGSGTQLSVL.

This CDR3 is CASKGETYEQYF. In nucleotides, the CDR3 is TGTGCCAGCAAGGGGGAAACCTACGAGCAGTACTTC. The V and J genes are TRBV27 and TRBJ2-7; D is perhaps TRBD1 (6 bases). Germline CDR1 MNHEY, CDR2 SMNVEV (reference sequence). The CDR3 runs 12 residues. Trimming cost V 7 bases and J 2 bases, with 9 bases left between them.

The chain combines TRBV27 with TRBJ1-1; D is uncertain. The length of the CDR3 is 13 residues. Trimming removed 3 bases at V and 3 bases at J, with 8 bases between. The V gene's germline CDR1 is MNHEY and CDR2 SMNVEV (reference sequence). CDR3 DNA: TGTGCCAGCAGTTTCAATTCGGACACTGAAGCTTTCTTT. It is translated as CASSFNSDTEAFF.

The genes are TRBV15 and TRBJ2-5; D is uncertain. Germline CDR1 reads LNHNV; CDR2 reads YYDKDF (reference sequence). This CDR3 contains 16 residues. Deletions cut 0 bases from V and 2 bases from J, with 13 bases between. The CDR3 loop is CATSRDEARRQETQYF. In DNA, the CDR3 is TGTGCCACCAGCAGAGATGAGGCTAGACGGCAAGAGACCCAGTACTTC.

As to this clone: An end of the junction differs from the germline gene, which may be a read error. This chain links TRBV27 with TRBJ1-4; 9 nucleotides line up with TRBD1. This CDR3 region has 13 residues. The germline V gene encodes CDR1 MNHEY and CDR2 SMNVEV (reference sequence). This CDR3 reads CATSGQGIKKLFF. CDR3 nucleotide sequence: TGTGCCACCAGTGGACAGGGGATTAAAAAACTGTTTTTT.

This rearrangement joins TRBV30 to TRBJ2-7, with D possibly being TRBD1 (5 bases). The CDR3 has 12 residues. The germline gives CDR1 GTSNPN, CDR2 SVGIG (reference sequence). V lost 3 bases and J 2 bases, leaving 8 bases between the germline ends. The CDR3 sequence is CAWSRATYEQYF. CDR3 sequence (DNA): TGTGCCTGGAGCAGGGCAACCTACGAGCAGTACTTC.

The chain joins TRBV30 to TRBJ2-7; TRBD1 aligns across 7 bases. Unmatched junction bases numbered 13, after V lost 2 bases and J lost 6 bases. The CDR3 is made up of 15 amino acids. Looked up from germline, CDR1 is GTSNPN and CDR2 is SVGIG (reference sequence). CDR3 sequence (DNA): TGTGCCTGGAGTTTATACTCGACAGGGTTGGCCGAGCAGTACTTC. It codes for CAWSLYSTGLAEQYF.

This clone is a singleton in its sample. The gene calls are TRBV2 and TRBJ1-2, with 8 bases aligning to TRBD1. The ends lost 3 bases at V and 3 bases at J; junction bases unmatched: 6. Germline CDR1 SNHLY, CDR2 FYNNEI. The CDR3 runs to 15 residues. CDR3 region: CASSERGQGYYGYTF. The CDR3 DNA sequence: TGTGCCAGCAGTGAGCGAGGACAGGGATACTATGGCTACACCTTC. Full variable domain (outside the CDR3, taken from reference TRBV2 and TRBJ1-2): EPEVTQTPSHQVTQMGQEVILRCVPISNHLYFYWYRQILGQKVEFLVSFYNNEISEKSEIFDDQFSVERPDGSNFTLKIRSTKLEDSAMYFCASSERGQGYYGYTFGSGTRLTVV.

The chain links TRBV6-5 to TRBJ2-5; D remains unclear. V was clipped by 0 bases and J by 4 bases, with 3 bases between them. The CDR3 covers 12 residues. Germline CDR1 and CDR2: MNHEY and SVGAGI. DNA for the CDR3: TGTGCCAGCAGTTACTCGAGAGAGACCCAGTACTTC. Protein product: CASSYSRETQYF.

The chain links TRBV5-6 to TRBJ1-2, with D perhaps TRBD1 (5 bases). Germline V gene sequence: CDR1 SGHDT, CDR2 YYEEEE. CDR3 length: 15 residues. Trimming stripped 0 bases from V and 4 bases from J, with 13 bases between. The chain's CDR3 is CASSLVGSGVYGYTF. In DNA form, the CDR3 reads TGTGCCAGCAGCTTGGTGGGGTCGGGGGTCTATGGCTACACCTTC.